The subject of this entry is one T cell receptor beta chain. Other DNA sequences within the sample encode an identical CDR3. This record belongs to a study of shared clonotypes between healthy human individuals. Study summary: CD4 naive cells filled three plates per donor, CD4 memory three, CD8 naive two and CD8 memory one.

Each of the donors was a healthy adult who was HIV-negative and had not had a recent acute infection or vaccination. Every subset's genomic DNA went evenly onto several immunoSEQ plates. Assay used: immunoSEQ multiplex PCR; TCRdb lists only in-frame clones, some missing. The table shows some 2.1 million clones, with around 95% occurring only once. The sequence came from a man younger than 30 in good health. The sequenced sample was naive CD4+ T cells sorted from blood. Sample subset: CD45RA+ positively selected.

DNA for the CDR3: TGCAGCGTTAGTTCTTCGTACGAGCAGTACTTC. It codes for CSVSSSYEQYF. The V gene is TRBV29-1, the J gene TRBJ2-7; D unclear. Between the trimmed V and J ends, which lost 5 bases and 4 bases, there was a span of 9 bases. CDR1 SQVTM and CDR2 ANQGSEA come from the germline V gene. CDR3 size: 11 residues.